This T cell receptor beta chain was found in a study of regulatory T cells in long-lasting Graves disease. Findings of the study overall: Lower TCR diversity was seen in persistent Graves' patients than in newly diagnosed ones.

The table lists this clonotype with many counts. Its specificity is unknown. As to time point: newly diagnosed GD, antithyroid drugs for less than 3 months. Preparation of the TCR library used RNA extracted from PBMCs. Diagnosing Graves' disease relied on the American Thyroid Association guidelines. Researchers made TCR beta libraries by using iRepertoire HTBI primers and running Arm-PCR on CDR3 regions. Via MiXCR, TCRdb re-called the multiplex PCR reads, giving one row per CDR3 protein. The sample lists 550,000 or so distinct CDR3 sequences, around 12% seen once, with about 8.3% in the top ten. The CDR3 runs to 13 residues. V lost 1 base and J lost 6, with 6 bases in between. These data were likewise used in another study, on T cells in Graves' hyperthyroidism and ophthalmopathy. That investigation notes: HTBI primers were used for first-round RT-PCR of the TCR CDR3. Most thyroid clonotypes expanded above 0.001 were also detected in blood.

Material: peripheral blood mononuclear cells (PBMCs), obtained at new diagnosis, from a patient treated with antithyroid drugs. This sequence originates from a woman aged 25 to 39 with Graves disease. This chain joins TRBV12-3 or TRBV12-4 and TRBJ2-2, with D hard to call. CDR3 amino acids: CASSLVFPGELFF. CDR3 coding DNA: TGTGCCAGCAGTTTAGTTTTCCCCGGGGAGCTGTTTTTT.